The 11 T cell receptor beta chains given below trace back to one sample, sequenced in a study of blood T cell repertoires in COVID-19. Sequenced by immunoSEQ multiplex PCR; TCRdb stores in-frame clones only, minus some. This sample has more than 300,000 clones, with around 90% found just once. Sequencing was done on a sample of PBMCs or T cells enriched from blood (not recorded which). The receptors were gathered from a woman aged 18-29 years who had recovered from COVID-19.

V and J are TRBV2 and TRBJ2-3, with TRBD2 identical over 12 bases. J lost 5 bases, V lost 8 bases, and 8 bases had no gene match. The V gene's germline CDR1 is SNHLY and CDR2 FYNNEI. The CDR3 length is 15 residues. This CDR3 is CASLLASGGVDTQYF. The CDR3 region has the DNA TGTGCCAGCCTGTTGGCTAGCGGGGGGGTAGATACGCAGTATTTT.

The chain links TRBV18 to TRBJ2-5; a weak D match, TRBD1 (5 bases). Per the germline V gene, CDR1 is KGHSH and CDR2 is LQKENI. Trimming removed 3 bases at V and 2 bases at J, with 10 bases between. The CDR3 extends over 14 amino acids. The CDR3 protein is CASSPGRVQETQYF. The CDR3 DNA reads TGTGCCAGCTCACCGGGCAGGGTTCAAGAGACCCAGTACTTC.

This clone appeared a few times. The V call is TRBV10-3, the J call TRBJ2-2; a possible D gene is TRBD2 (7 bases). Per the germline V gene, CDR1 is ENHRY and CDR2 is SYGVKD. The CDR3 totals 15 residues. Deletions cut 10 bases from V and 4 bases from J, with 19 bases between. CDR3 bases: TGTGCCACCCACGTAAGGGGGGGAGGCACCGGGGAGCTGTTTTTT. This sequence encodes CATHVRGGGTGELFF.

With respect to this clone: The sample has other DNA sequences that encode this CDR3 too. The chain is built from TRBV6-5 and TRBJ1-2; D is unclear. CDR3 length: 13 amino acids. V was pared by 4 bases and J by 2 bases, with 8 bases between. Germline lookup yields CDR1 MNHEY and CDR2 SVGAGI. CDR3 DNA sequence: TGTGCCAGCAGTTCTGGCTTGAACTATGGCTACACCTTC. Amino acids: CASSSGLNYGYTF.

The chain employs TRBV5-4 and TRBJ2-7, with D tentatively TRBD2 (6 bases). Trimming shortened V by 9 bases and J by 2 bases, and 18 bases separated the two germline ends. Looked up from germline, CDR1 is SGHNT and CDR2 is YYREEE (reference sequence). CDR3 length: 14 residues. The CDR3 DNA reads TGTGCCACACGGCCGGTTGGAGGGGCCTACGAGCAGTACTTC. Amino acids: CATRPVGGAYEQYF. Together with reference TRBV5-4 and TRBJ2-7, the CDR3 gives the full variable domain: ETGVTQSPTHLIKTRGQQVTLRCSSQSGHNTVSWYQQALGQGPQFIFQYYREEENGRGNFPPRFSGLQFPNYSSELNVNALELDDSALYLCATRPVGGAYEQYFGPGTRLTVT.

The chain employs TRBV30 and TRBJ1-4; a possible D gene is TRBD1 (5 bases). CDR1 is GTSNPN and CDR2 is SVGIG in the germline V gene (reference sequence). V was clipped by 0 bases and J by 11 bases, with 10 bases between them. This CDR3 spans 12 amino acids. The DNA for the CDR3 is TGTGCCTGGAGTGTAGGGGTCCGTAAACTGTTTTTT. It translates to CAWSVGVRKLFF.

J is TRBJ2-3 and V is TRBV7-9, with D possibly TRBD1 on 5 matching bases. CDR1 and CDR2 from the germline V gene are SEHNR and FQNEAQ (reference sequence). Trimming pared 9 bases from V and 4 bases from J, leaving 17 bases between. This CDR3 is 14 amino acids long. The CDR3 region has the DNA TGTGCCAGGGGGCTGACTTGGAGCGCAGATACGCAGTATTTT. Protein product: CARGLTWSADTQYF.

The V call is TRBV19, the J call TRBJ2-2, with D possibly TRBD1 on 5 matching bases. Per germline, CDR1 LNHDA and CDR2 SQIVND (reference sequence). The germline V and J ends were trimmed by 5 bases and 0 bases, with 10 bases remaining between them. CDR3 length equals 15 residues. In DNA form, the CDR3 reads TGTGCCAGTAGTTCGGACACCTCGAACACCGGGGAGCTGTTTTTT. Encoded protein: CASSSDTSNTGELFF.

The genes are TRBV7-2 and TRBJ1-6, with D unresolved. The germline gives CDR1 SGHTA, CDR2 FQGNSA. The CDR3 totals 15 residues. The V end lost 0 bases, the J end lost 1 base, and 4 bases lay between the germline ends. This CDR3 is CASSLASSYNSPLHF. CDR3 DNA sequence: TGTGCCAGCAGCTTAGCGAGTTCCTATAATTCACCCCTCCACTTT.

This chain uses TRBV25-1 with TRBJ2-2; D unclear. This CDR3 comprises 13 residues. Germline V gives CDR1 MGHDK, CDR2 SYGVNS. V was shortened by 3 bases and J by 6 bases, with 8 bases between the two germline ends. CDR3 in DNA: TGTGCCAGCAGTGAGGTCCGGTCCGGGGAGCTGTTTTTT. The encoded protein is CASSEVRSGELFF.

The chain has TRBV4-2 and TRBJ1-6; possibly TRBD1 for D (5 bases). This CDR3 region has 17 residues. Trimming cost V 0 bases and J 6 bases, with 15 bases left between them. Germline V lookup: CDR1 LGHNA, CDR2 YNFKEQ. The CDR3 here is CASSQEPTGAFNSPLHF. The CDR3 DNA follows: TGTGCCAGCAGCCAAGAGCCAACAGGAGCCTTTAATTCACCCCTCCACTTT.